This T cell receptor beta chain comes out of a study of T cell changes during pregnancy in multiple sclerosis. Sequencing was performed with immunoSEQ multiplex PCR; in TCRdb, only in-frame clones are kept and a portion is missing. The data contain around 77,000 clones, approximately 90% of them singletons. Germline CDR1 reads ENHRY; CDR2 reads SYGVKD. J was trimmed by 2 bases and V by 4 bases; bases with no gene match: 3. This CDR3 has 15 amino acids. This clonotype was obtained from a female donor with multiple sclerosis, enrolled in a pregnancy study. The specimen comprised peripheral blood, sampled in the third trimester of pregnancy. The V call is TRBV10-3, the J call TRBJ2-1; TRBD2 matches 9 bases. The CDR3 nucleotides are TGTGCCATCAGTGCTCTAGCGGGAACCTACAATGAGCAGTTCTTC. It encodes CAISALAGTYNEQFF.